Listed here are 20 T cell receptor beta chains from one sample, sequenced in a study of regulatory T cells in long-lasting Graves disease. Sequencing libraries for TCR beta were prepared with iRepertoire HTBI primers and Arm-PCR of CDR3 regions. TCRdb fed the multiplex PCR reads into MiXCR, producing one record per CDR3 protein. The table has 300,000 to 400,000 distinct CDR3 sequences, 15% to 18% seen once. Described time point: newly diagnosed GD, antithyroid drugs for less than 3 months. From PBMCs, RNA was extracted and then used to make the TCR library. The sample was peripheral blood mononuclear cells (PBMCs), taken at new diagnosis, from a patient treated with antithyroid drugs. The receptors here all came from a female donor with Graves disease.

This clonotype was seen repeatedly, ten times or more. The V gene is TRBV12-3 or TRBV12-4, the J gene TRBJ1-2; the D gene is possibly TRBD1 (6 bases). The V gene lost 6 bases and the J gene lost 1 base, with 15 bases spanning the gap. This CDR3 region has 15 residues. CDR3 DNA sequence: TGTGCCAGCAGCTCACCGAGACAGGTTAACTATGGCTACACCTTC. Its translation: CASSSPRQVNYGYTF.

This clonotype has a handful of counts. The V and J genes are TRBV7-2 and TRBJ2-7, with 12 bases fitting TRBD1. CDR1 SGHTA and CDR2 FQGNSA come from the germline V gene. Germline trimming cut 4 bases from V and 6 bases from J; bases unmatched to any gene: 10. The CDR3 extends over 16 amino acids. CDR3 sequence (DNA): TGTGCCAGCAGCTCCTACCAGGGACAGGGGGCACGCGAGCAGTACTTC. It codes for CASSSYQGQGAREQYF.

This clonotype occurred many times. The chain has TRBV6-5 and TRBJ1-3; possible D gene TRBD1, 5 bases. This CDR3 spans 15 amino acids. Germline V gene sequence: CDR1 MNHEY, CDR2 SVGAGI. V dropped 0 bases and J dropped 8 bases, with 14 bases sitting between them. The CDR3: CASSYSRPGIDTIYF. CDR3 bases: TGTGCCAGCAGTTACTCGAGGCCAGGGATAGACACCATATATTTT.

In its sample, this clonotype was seen a few times. The chain combines TRBV20-1 with TRBJ1-3; possible D gene TRBD1, 6 bases. There are 16 residues in the CDR3. Trimming pared 3 bases from V and 0 bases from J, leaving 15 bases between. Germline lookup yields CDR1 DFQATT and CDR2 SNEGSKA (reference sequence). The CDR3 sequence: CSARGYREGSGNTIYF. In DNA, the CDR3 is TGCAGTGCTAGGGGATACAGGGAGGGCTCTGGAAACACCATATATTTT.

Ten or more counts support this clonotype. This chain uses TRBV5-1 with TRBJ2-1; TRBD2 is a possible D gene (6 bases). With 5 bases removed from V and 8 bases from J, the gap between germline ends came to 17 bases. Germline CDR1 SGHRS, CDR2 YFSETQ. The CDR3 has 14 amino acids. The CDR3, as DNA: TGCGCCAGCAGAATCAGACTAGGGGTGGATGAGCAGTTCTTC. Encoded protein: CASRIRLGVDEQFF.

This clonotype turned up a few times. J is TRBJ1-1 and V is TRBV7-3; no reliable D call. V lost 0 bases and J lost 1, with 9 bases in between. Germline CDR1 and CDR2: SGHTA and FQGTGA. The CDR3 runs 15 residues. CDR3 loop: CASSLTPYRNTEAFF. The CDR3 DNA sequence: TGTGCCAGCAGCTTAACACCCTATCGGAACACTGAAGCTTTCTTT.

In this sample, this clonotype turned up many times. The genes are TRBV7-3 and TRBJ2-1, with 13 positions matching TRBD2. Germline V lookup: CDR1 SGHTA, CDR2 FQGTGA. The J segment lost 8 bases and the V segment lost 0 bases, leaving 4 bases of the junction unmatched. This CDR3 comprises 16 residues. The CDR3 spells CASSLTRLAGGDEQFF. CDR3 nucleotide sequence: TGTGCCAGCAGCTTAACCAGACTAGCGGGAGGCGATGAGCAGTTCTTC.

The chain uses TRBV2 and TRBJ1-2; D is possibly TRBD1 (6 bases). The ends were cut back, 5 bases at V and 4 bases at J, with 14 bases in the middle. This CDR3 spans 14 amino acids. CDR1 is SNHLY, CDR2 FYNNEI, per germline. CDR3 DNA sequence: TGTGCCAGCAGTCCAGGGGATACTTCCTATGGCTACACCTTC. Amino acids: CASSPGDTSYGYTF.

This clonotype showed up many times. The V gene is TRBV28, the J gene TRBJ2-1; TRBD2 matches 9 bases. CDR3 size: 14 residues. Germline loops: CDR1 MDHEN, CDR2 SYDVKM. V was pared by 6 bases and J by 4 bases, with 4 bases of the junction left unmatched. The CDR3: CASRGLALYNEQFF. CDR3 bases: TGTGCCAGCAGAGGACTAGCGTTATACAATGAGCAGTTCTTC.

V and J are TRBV25-1 and TRBJ1-2; D unclear. CDR3 length: 12 residues. With 8 bases removed from V and 2 bases from J, the gap between germline ends came to 9 bases. Germline loops: CDR1 MGHDK, CDR2 SYGVNS. CDR3 DNA sequence: TGTGCCAGCCAAGCCGACAACTATGGCTACACCTTC. This translates into CASQADNYGYTF.

This clonotype was seen at least ten times. The V gene is TRBV6-1, the J gene TRBJ2-7; 10 bases agree with TRBD2. Germline CDR1 reads MNHNS; CDR2 reads SASEGT. With V trimmed by 5 bases and J by 2 bases, 3 bases remained unmatched. CDR3 length: 14 residues. The CDR3 DNA reads TGTGCCAGCAGTATCGGGACTAGCGCCTACGAGCAGTACTTC. Translating gives CASSIGTSAYEQYF.

This clonotype was found many times. The chain employs TRBV6-2 or TRBV6-3 and TRBJ2-1; 11 bases are a match to TRBD2. V lost 4 bases, J lost 8 bases, and 13 bases stayed unmatched. This CDR3 region has 17 residues. CDR1 and CDR2 from the germline V gene are MNHEY and SVGEGT. CDR3 coding DNA: TGTGCCAGCAGTTTGTGGGAGACTAGCGGGACTACAGATGAGCAGTTCTTC. Protein: CASSLWETSGTTDEQFF.

This clonotype occurred many times. The chain is built from TRBV20-1 and TRBJ2-7, with TRBD1 identical over 10 bases. The CDR3 contains 13 residues. Germline assignment: CDR1 DFQATT and CDR2 SNEGSKA (reference sequence). V was pared by 5 bases and J by 3 bases, with 4 bases of the junction left unmatched. The CDR3 region has the DNA TGCAGTGCTGAGACAGGGGGCGTCTACGAGCAGTACTTC. As protein: CSAETGGVYEQYF.

This clonotype was detected ten times or more. This rearrangement joins TRBV13 to TRBJ2-1; possible D gene TRBD2, 7 bases. Germline CDR1 reads PRHDT; CDR2 reads FYEKMQ (reference sequence). Trimming left V 0 bases short and J 7 bases short, with 16 bases between. CDR3 size: 16 residues. CDR3 sequence (DNA): TGTGCCAGCAGCTTAGGTGTGGGGGGGCGTCGGAATGAGCAGTTCTTC. It encodes CASSLGVGGRRNEQFF.

Ten or more counts support this clonotype. The V call is TRBV20-1, the J call TRBJ2-7; unclear D gene. CDR3 length equals 15 residues. The V end was cut by 0 bases, the J end by 2 bases, with 14 bases between. Germline CDR1 reads DFQATT; CDR2 reads SNEGSKA (reference sequence). In nucleotides, the CDR3 is TGCAGTGCTAGAGATATGGCAGCTGCTACCTACGAGCAGTACTTC. Amino acid sequence: CSARDMAAATYEQYF.

Ten or more counts support this clonotype. The CDR3 sequence is CASTTVSARDTGELFF. The CDR3 DNA reads TGTGCCAGCACCACCGTCTCGGCCCGGGACACCGGGGAGCTGTTTTTT. This chain uses TRBV5-6 with TRBJ2-2; D is undetermined. V lost 6 bases and J lost 3, with 18 bases in between. Looked up from germline, CDR1 is SGHDT and CDR2 is YYEEEE. This CDR3 comprises 16 residues.

The chain couples TRBV12-3 or TRBV12-4 to TRBJ1-1; 7 bases fit TRBD1. The J segment lost 3 bases and the V segment lost 6 bases, leaving 7 bases of the junction unmatched. This CDR3 is 14 amino acids long. The CDR3 reads CASSRDRSYTEAFF. The DNA for the CDR3 is TGTGCCAGCAGCAGGGACAGAAGTTACACTGAAGCTTTCTTT.

In nucleotides, the CDR3 is TGCGCCAGCAGCCAAGATAGTTCGACACAGCCCCAGCATTTT. This encodes CASSQDSSTQPQHF. The chain carries TRBV4-1 and TRBJ1-5; no firm D call. The CDR3 is made up of 14 amino acids. CDR1 and CDR2 (germline): MGHRA, YSYEKL. Trimming removed 0 bases at V and 7 bases at J, with 10 bases between.

The sample holds many counts of this clonotype. The rearrangement uses TRBV7-3 and TRBJ2-1; D may be TRBD1 (6 bases). CDR1 is SGHTA, CDR2 FQGTGA, per germline. Trimming took off 5 bases at V and 5 bases at J, with 16 bases between the two ends. The CDR3 is made up of 15 amino acids. CDR3 sequence reads: CASSPQGTKNNEQFF. In DNA form, the CDR3 reads TGTGCCAGCAGCCCCCAGGGGACAAAAAACAATGAGCAGTTCTTC.

This clonotype was found many times. The chain is built from TRBV10-1 and TRBJ2-7, with D uncertain. With 3 bases removed from V and 8 bases from J, the gap between germline ends came to 14 bases. CDR3 length: 13 amino acids. Germline CDR1 is WNHNN and CDR2 is SYGVQD (reference sequence). The CDR3 nucleotides are TGCGCCAGCAGTGATTTGGGCGAGATTAAGCAGTACTTC. Translating gives CASSDLGEIKQYF.